The next 23 T cell receptor beta chains were all read from a single sample in a study of cytomegalovirus exposure and HLA in healthy donors (TCRdb year 2017). Receptor amplification or capture employed the immunoSEQ multiplex PCR assay. As stored in TCRdb, this immuneACCESS dataset retains in-frame rearrangements with V and J assigned. A fraction of the clones does not appear; measured against another copy, unresolved V genes explain less than half of the discrepancy, and the remainder lacks a known reason. For this sample the table gives approximately 220,000 clones, of which more than 75% were detected only once. The ten largest clones capture about 2.5% of the sample. The sample consisted of PBMCs. Receptors were obtained from a man aged 18 to 30 in good health and CMV-seronegative.

This chain connects TRBV4-1 to TRBJ2-2, with 12 bases that match TRBD2. CDR3 length equals 17 residues. Germline V gene sequence: CDR1 MGHRA, CDR2 YSYEKL. V lost 3 bases to trimming and J lost 7 bases; unmatched junction nucleotides: 9. The CDR3: CASSQILAGGRGGELFF. The DNA for the CDR3 is TGCGCCAGCAGCCAGATACTAGCGGGAGGCCGGGGCGGGGAGCTGTTTTTT.

Concerning this clone: The DNA is omitted, as the CDR3 cannot be located on it reliably, and the CDR3 follows TCRdb's listing. V and J are TRBV21-1 and TRBJ1-5. TRBV21-1 is assigned pseudogene status. The CDR3 has 16 residues if both end residues are counted. The CDR3 here is CASSKGDYKCNQPQHF.

The J gene is TRBJ1-6, the V gene TRBV4-3; D remains unclear. The germline V and J ends were trimmed by 1 base and 10 bases, with 17 bases remaining between them. CDR3 length: 16 amino acids. Germline-derived CDR1 and CDR2 are LGHNA and YSLEER. The CDR3 DNA follows: TGCGCCAGCAGCCAAGGGCGTGGGAGCCGGTACTCACCCCTCCACTTT. Protein sequence: CASSQGRGSRYSPLHF.

This rearrangement joins TRBV19 to TRBJ1-5; D unclear. With 4 bases removed from V and 1 base from J, the gap between germline ends came to 11 bases. Germline CDR1 LNHDA, CDR2 SQIVND (reference sequence). This CDR3 is 15 amino acids long. Here the CDR3 DNA reads TGTGCCAGTAGTAAGGAGGGCGAAAGCAATCAGCCCCAGCATTTT. Translated, it gives CASSKEGESNQPQHF.

The gene calls are TRBV2 and TRBJ2-1; D might be TRBD2 (7 bases). Trimming pared 7 bases from V and 4 bases from J, leaving 14 bases between. The CDR3 has 14 residues. Germline V CDR1 and CDR2: SNHLY, FYNNEI. The CDR3 region is CASMGGAYYNEQFF. Here the CDR3 DNA reads TGTGCCAGCATGGGGGGGGCCTATTACAATGAGCAGTTCTTC.

V usage is TRBV28 and J usage is TRBJ1-6; no clear D gene. Germline lookup yields CDR1 MDHEN and CDR2 SYDVKM. CDR3 size: 12 residues. V was clipped by 3 bases and J by 7 bases, with 4 bases between them. CDR3 sequence reads: CASSFLNSPLHF. In DNA, the CDR3 is TGTGCCAGCAGTTTCCTGAATTCACCCCTCCACTTT.

In this sample, this clone turned up once. The gene calls are TRBV2 and TRBJ1-1, with 7 positions matching TRBD1. This CDR3 has 16 residues. The V gene end was trimmed by 6 bases and the J gene end by 5 bases; junction bases not matched to a gene: 15. Germline V lookup: CDR1 SNHLY, CDR2 FYNNEI. The CDR3 sequence is CASSPLPGQQGTEAFF. As DNA, the CDR3 is TGTGCCAGCAGCCCCCTTCCGGGACAGCAGGGAACTGAAGCTTTCTTT.

This clone was found once. CDR3 amino acids: CASSGGGTNTEAFF. CDR3 nucleotides: TGCGCCAGCAGTGGCGGTGGTACTAACACTGAAGCTTTCTTT. This chain uses TRBV10-2 with TRBJ1-1; D is unclear. The V and J ends lost 4 bases and 2 bases respectively, with 11 bases between them. The CDR3 runs 14 residues. Germline lookup yields CDR1 WSHSY and CDR2 SAAADI.

This chain uses TRBV2 with TRBJ2-1; tentatively, D is TRBD1 (6 bases). CDR1 SNHLY and CDR2 FYNNEI come from the germline V gene. V was pared by 8 bases and J by 9 bases, with 17 bases between. CDR3 length equals 13 residues. CDR3 sequence: CASSVWDNSEQFF. The CDR3, as DNA: TGTGCCAGCTCTGTATGGGACAACAGTGAGCAGTTCTTC.

In regard to this clone: The junction departs from the called germline gene at one end, perhaps through a read error. The chain uses TRBV5-4 and TRBJ2-3; TRBD2 agrees at 9 bases. This CDR3 is 16 amino acids long. Germline CDR1 is SGHNT and CDR2 is YYREEE (reference sequence). CDR3 sequence reads: CASSPGERGVMFTPYF. CDR3 sequence (DNA): TGTGCCAGCAGCCCGGGTGAGCGGGGGGTAATGTTTACGCCGTATTTT. The entire variable domain, with the rest obtained from reference TRBV5-4 and TRBJ2-3, is as follows: ETGVTQSPTHLIKTRGQQVTLRCSSQSGHNTVSWYQQALGQGPQFIFQYYREEENGRGNFPPRFSGLQFPNYSSELNVNALELDDSALYLCASSPGERGVMFTPYFGPGTRLTVL.

The J gene is TRBJ1-2, the V gene TRBV11-3; 8 nucleotides align to TRBD1. This CDR3 region has 16 residues. Germline-derived CDR1 and CDR2 are SGHNT and YENEEA. With 5 bases clipped from V and 6 bases from J, the junction kept 14 bases outside the gene matches. CDR3 residues: CASSPGQGLGMDGYTF. In DNA form, the CDR3 reads TGTGCCAGCAGCCCCGGACAGGGTCTCGGTATGGATGGCTACACCTTC.

This chain uses TRBV25-1 with TRBJ1-6; D is undetermined. The CDR3 runs to 13 residues. Trimming took 7 bases from V and 9 from J, leaving 13 bases between them. Germline-derived CDR1 and CDR2 are MGHDK and SYGVNS. The CDR3 here is CASNRDITSPLHF. The CDR3 bases are TGTGCCAGCAATCGAGACATTACTTCACCCCTCCACTTT.

This clone was observed once. The chain employs TRBV2 and TRBJ2-7; TRBD2 agrees at 10 bases. The germline V gene encodes CDR1 SNHLY and CDR2 FYNNEI. Trimming took 5 bases from V and 0 from J; bases not matched to a gene: 10. The CDR3 has 17 residues. The CDR3: CASSPNSGRGYSYEQYF. The CDR3 DNA reads TGTGCCAGCAGTCCGAACAGCGGGAGGGGGTACTCCTACGAGCAGTACTTC.

This chain uses TRBV28 with TRBJ2-7; 7 bases line up with TRBD1. V was pared by 5 bases and J by 6 bases, with 10 bases of the junction left unmatched. The germline gives CDR1 MDHEN, CDR2 SYDVKM. The CDR3 spans 14 residues. CDR3 nucleotides: TGTGCCAGCAGTCCACGAAACAGGGGCTTCGAGCAGTACTTC. Translation gives CASSPRNRGFEQYF.

This clone has a single count. The chain links TRBV7-9 to TRBJ2-3, with 8 bases aligning to TRBD2. The CDR3 sequence is 15 residues long. Per the germline V gene, CDR1 is SEHNR and CDR2 is FQNEAQ (reference sequence). Trimming took 4 bases from V and 2 from J; bases not matched to a gene: 5. The CDR3 reads CASSSGGGNTDTQYF. Written as DNA, the CDR3 is TGTGCCAGCAGCTCTGGCGGGGGGAACACAGATACGCAGTATTTT.

The chain recombines TRBV6-5 with TRBJ2-1; 10 bases map to TRBD2. J gave up 1 base and V 6 bases, and 3 bases lay outside the gene matches. The germline CDR1 and CDR2 sequences are MNHEY and SVGAGI. The CDR3 extends over 15 amino acids. CDR3 loop: CASRRAGGSYNEQFF. In nucleotides, the CDR3 is TGTGCCAGCAGACGAGCGGGAGGGTCCTACAATGAGCAGTTCTTC.

V gene TRBV5-6 combines with J gene TRBJ2-7; TRBD1 matches 9 bases. Looked up from germline, CDR1 is SGHDT and CDR2 is YYEEEE. The CDR3 runs to 15 residues. Unmatched junction bases numbered 11, after V lost 4 bases and J lost 6 bases. The CDR3, as DNA: TGTGCCAGCAGCGGGCAGACAGGGGGACATTCCGAGCAGTACTTC. Translating gives CASSGQTGGHSEQYF.

The chain links TRBV4-1 to TRBJ2-3; TRBD2 matches 8 bases. J was trimmed by 4 bases and V by 1 base; bases with no gene match: 1. Germline V gives CDR1 MGHRA, CDR2 YSYEKL. The CDR3 sequence is 14 residues long. For the CDR3, the DNA is TGCGCCAGCAGCCAAGTAGCGGGGCCAGATACGCAGTATTTT. Its protein product is CASSQVAGPDTQYF.

V is TRBV5-4 and J is TRBJ1-5; tentatively, D is TRBD1 (5 bases). The CDR3 length is 13 residues. Germline V gene data show CDR1 as SGHNT and CDR2 as YYREEE (reference sequence). The V and J ends lost 2 bases and 7 bases respectively, with 10 bases between them. CDR3 nucleotide sequence: TGTGCCAGCAGCTTAGGGGCGGCCCAGCCCCAGCATTTT. Amino acids: CASSLGAAQPQHF.

This clone is a singleton in its sample. The V call is TRBV19, the J call TRBJ2-1; TRBD1 agrees at 8 bases. The length of the CDR3 is 14 residues. CDR1 is LNHDA and CDR2 is SQIVND in the germline V gene (reference sequence). After removal of 10 bases from V and 2 bases from J, the junction contained 7 bases not matched to a gene. The CDR3 DNA follows: TGTGCCACCGGTGGACAGGGTGCCTACAATGAGCAGTTCTTC. This codes for CATGGQGAYNEQFF. Full variable domain (remainder filled in from reference TRBV19 and TRBJ2-1): DGGITQSPKYLFRKEGQNVTLSCEQNLNHDAMYWYRQDPGQGLRLIYYSQIVNDFQKGDIAEGYSVSREKKESFPLTVTSAQKNPTAFYLCATGGQGAYNEQFFGPGTRLTVL.

This clone was seen a handful of times. The chain joins TRBV5-5 to TRBJ1-2, with a possible D match to TRBD1 (5 bases). V lost 3 bases and J 1 base, leaving 7 bases between the germline ends. Germline lookup yields CDR1 SGHKS and CDR2 YYEKEE (reference sequence). This CDR3 has 13 amino acids. The CDR3 reads CASSWGVNYGYTF. In DNA, the CDR3 is TGTGCCAGCAGCTGGGGGGTTAACTATGGCTACACCTTC. Together with reference TRBV5-5 and TRBJ1-2, the CDR3 gives the full variable domain: DAGVTQSPTHLIKTRGQQVTLRCSPISGHKSVSWYQQVLGQGPQFIFQYYEKEERGRGNFPDRFSARQFPNYSSELNVNALLLGDSALYLCASSWGVNYGYTFGSGTRLTVV.

The chain recombines TRBV7-8 with TRBJ2-5, with 8 bases lining up with TRBD1. Germline CDR1 SGHVS, CDR2 FQNEAQ. V trimming: 5 bases; J trimming: 3 bases; junction bases outside the gene matches: 2. This CDR3 has 13 amino acids. The CDR3 loop reads CASSEDREETQYF. CDR3 coding DNA: TGTGCCAGCAGCGAGGACAGGGAAGAGACCCAGTACTTC.

The chain is built from TRBV9 and TRBJ2-5; 8 bases fit TRBD1. CDR1 is SGDLS, CDR2 YYNGEE, per germline. The trim removed 4 bases at V and 3 bases at J, leaving 11 bases unmatched. The length of the CDR3 is 16 residues. The CDR3 nucleotides read TGTGCCAGCAGCCCTCGACAGGGGAAGAGGGAAGAGACCCAGTACTTC. Translated, it gives CASSPRQGKREETQYF.